These 29 T cell receptor beta chains originate from one sample sequenced in a study of blood T cell repertoires in COVID-19. This table comes from immunoSEQ multiplex PCR, and its TCRdb copy is limited to in-frame clones, with some not included. Found here are about 170,000 clones, 70% to 90% of them singletons; the top ten hold roughly 8.8%. The sequenced sample was peripheral blood. The receptors come from a woman of 80 years or more with COVID-19, enrolled during active disease.

Notes on this clone: Other DNA sequences in the same sample also yield this CDR3. The V and J genes are TRBV6-5 and TRBJ1-5; the D is unclear. The CDR3 covers 11 residues. Trimming removed 11 bases from V and 3 bases from J, with 8 bases in between. Germline lookup yields CDR1 MNHEY and CDR2 SVGAGI. CDR3 amino acids: CASSSNQPQHF. DNA for the CDR3: TGTGCCTCCTCCTCCAATCAGCCCCAGCATTTT.

The V and J genes are TRBV6-5 and TRBJ2-5, with 7 bases aligning to TRBD1. The CDR3 length is 13 residues. The ends lost 2 bases at V and 6 bases at J; junction bases unmatched: 3. Per the germline V gene, CDR1 is MNHEY and CDR2 is SVGAGI. CDR3 loop: CASSYVTGKTQYF. In DNA, the CDR3 is TGTGCCAGCAGTTACGTGACAGGGAAGACCCAGTACTTC.

The chain recombines TRBV6-4 with TRBJ2-7; D is perhaps TRBD2 (5 bases). This CDR3 has 13 amino acids. V lost 7 bases and J 4 bases, leaving 14 bases between the germline ends. Germline CDR1 reads MRHNA; CDR2 reads SNTAGT. CDR3 sequence: CASTNLEGYEQYF. The CDR3 DNA reads as TGTGCCAGCACCAATCTTGAGGGTTACGAGCAGTACTTC.

This clone appeared once. V gene TRBV7-9 combines with J gene TRBJ2-1; the D gene is possibly TRBD1 (6 bases). The CDR3 has 13 residues. V was trimmed by 3 bases and J by 9 bases, leaving 12 bases between them. Germline V CDR1 and CDR2: SEHNR, FQNEAQ (reference sequence). Written as DNA, the CDR3 is TGTGCCAGCAGCTTCCCCACAGGGTTTGAGCAGTTCTTC. It specifies CASSFPTGFEQFF. The variable domain in full, completed from reference TRBV7-9 and TRBJ2-1, reads DTGVSQNPRHKITKRGQNVTFRCDPISEHNRLYWYRQTLGQGPEFLTYFQNEAQLEKSRLLSDRFSAERPKGSFSTLEIQRTEQGDSAMYLCASSFPTGFEQFFGPGTRLTVL.

This chain links TRBV14 with TRBJ1-2; TRBD1 agrees at 9 bases. In germline, CDR1 is SGHDN, CDR2 FVKESK. The CDR3 spans 15 residues. J gave up 1 base and V 4 bases, and 4 bases lay outside the gene matches. CDR3 DNA: TGTGCCAGCAGCCCACAGGGGGCGGGTAACTATGGCTACACCTTC. Amino acid sequence: CASSPQGAGNYGYTF.

The chain is built from TRBV6-6 and TRBJ2-7, with TRBD2 identical over 8 bases. The ends lost 1 base at V and 0 bases at J; junction bases unmatched: 5. Germline loops: CDR1 MNHNY, CDR2 SVGAGI (reference sequence). The CDR3 contains 16 residues. The CDR3, as DNA: TGTGCCAGCAGTTACTTGGATAGCGGGATCTCCTACGAGCAGTACTTC. It codes for CASSYLDSGISYEQYF.

V is TRBV2 and J is TRBJ2-7; 7 bases line up with TRBD2. Germline CDR1 reads SNHLY; CDR2 reads FYNNEI. This CDR3 contains 13 residues. V gave up 5 bases and J gave up 6 bases; unmatched junction bases: 7. The CDR3 loop reads CASSWRLALEQYF. The CDR3 coding sequence is TGTGCCAGCAGTTGGAGACTAGCTCTCGAGCAGTACTTC. The variable domain in full, with the rest retrieved from reference TRBV2 and TRBJ2-7, is EPEVTQTPSHQVTQMGQEVILRCVPISNHLYFYWYRQILGQKVEFLVSFYNNEISEKSEIFDDQFSVERPDGSNFTLKIRSTKLEDSAMYFCASSWRLALEQYFGPGTRLTVT.

V usage is TRBV29-1 and J usage is TRBJ2-1; a weak D match, TRBD2 (5 bases). The CDR3 runs to 14 residues. Germline CDR1 and CDR2: SQVTM and ANQGSEA. The ends were cut back, 0 bases at V and 0 bases at J, with 6 bases in the middle. The CDR3 region is CSVEDGSSYNEQFF. The DNA of the CDR3 is TGCAGCGTTGAAGATGGGAGCTCCTACAATGAGCAGTTCTTC.

This chain uses TRBV5-1 with TRBJ2-1, with D tentatively TRBD2 (6 bases). The CDR3 consists of 14 residues. V was shortened by 4 bases and J by 8 bases, with 16 bases between the two germline ends. Germline V gives CDR1 SGHRS, CDR2 YFSETQ. The CDR3 reads CASSAGGDGHEQFF. CDR3 DNA: TGCGCCAGCAGCGCCGGGGGAGATGGCCATGAGCAGTTCTTC.

The V call is TRBV5-1, the J call TRBJ1-3, with D possibly being TRBD1 (6 bases). The germline V and J ends were trimmed by 1 base and 4 bases, with 12 bases remaining between them. This CDR3 comprises 15 residues. Per germline, CDR1 SGHRS and CDR2 YFSETQ. The CDR3 sequence: CASSLPAGDGNTIYF. For the CDR3, the DNA is TGCGCCAGCAGCTTGCCCGCAGGGGACGGAAACACCATATATTTT. The entire variable domain, with the rest obtained from reference TRBV5-1 and TRBJ1-3, is as follows: KAGVTQTPRYLIKTRGQQVTLSCSPISGHRSVSWYQQTPGQGLQFLFEYFSETQRNKGNFPGRFSGRQFSNSRSEMNVSTLELGDSALYLCASSLPAGDGNTIYFGEGSWLTVV.

This chain uses TRBV5-5 with TRBJ2-5, with TRBD1 as a possible D gene (5 bases). V was shortened by 4 bases and J by 5 bases, with 9 bases between the two germline ends. There are 12 residues in the CDR3. CDR1 SGHKS and CDR2 YYEKEE come from the germline V gene (reference sequence). The CDR3 is CASSRGSETQYF. The CDR3 coding sequence is TGTGCCAGCAGCAGGGGTTCGGAGACCCAGTACTTC.

The chain combines TRBV11-2 with TRBJ1-1; TRBD1 matches 7 bases. V lost 5 bases to trimming and J lost 0 bases; unmatched junction nucleotides: 9. The CDR3 runs to 16 residues. CDR1 and CDR2 (germline): SGHAT, FQNNGV. DNA for the CDR3: TGTGCCAGCAGCCTCCTCCTGACAGGGTTGAACACTGAAGCTTTCTTT. Protein sequence: CASSLLLTGLNTEAFF.

V is TRBV5-1 and J is TRBJ2-5; 7 nucleotides align to TRBD1. With V trimmed by 4 bases and J by 5 bases, 11 bases remained unmatched. The germline V gene has CDR1 SGHRS and CDR2 YFSETQ. CDR3 size: 15 residues. The CDR3, as DNA: TGCGCCAGCAGCGCCTCCTCCGACAGGGTTGAGACCCAGTACTTC. It is translated as CASSASSDRVETQYF.

A few counts support this clone. The chain is built from TRBV9 and TRBJ2-5, with D uncertain. The CDR3 spans 14 residues. Germline V gene sequence: CDR1 SGDLS, CDR2 YYNGEE. Trimming shortened V by 7 bases and J by 4 bases, and 17 bases separated the two germline ends. The CDR3 region has the DNA TGTGCCAGCTCTTGGGCCACATCAGGAGAGACCCAGTACTTC. Encoded protein: CASSWATSGETQYF.

The chain couples TRBV19 to TRBJ1-5, with 7 bases aligning to TRBD1. This CDR3 contains 16 residues. Losses at the gene ends were 5 bases for V and 0 bases for J; bases not matched to a gene: 7. Per the germline V gene, CDR1 is LNHDA and CDR2 is SQIVND (reference sequence). The CDR3 region is CASSRGQPNSNQPQHF. CDR3 sequence (DNA): TGTGCCAGTAGTCGGGGACAGCCGAATAGCAATCAGCCCCAGCATTTT.

The V gene is TRBV27, the J gene TRBJ1-1; D ambiguous. This CDR3 is 14 amino acids long. The V end was cut by 5 bases, the J end by 0 bases, with 10 bases between. CDR1 is MNHEY and CDR2 is SMNVEV in the germline V gene (reference sequence). CDR3 protein: CASSPNGMNTEAFF. Written as DNA, the CDR3 is TGTGCCAGCAGTCCCAACGGGATGAACACTGAAGCTTTCTTT.

This chain connects TRBV25-1 to TRBJ1-2, with D perhaps TRBD1 (5 bases). Looked up from germline, CDR1 is MGHDK and CDR2 is SYGVNS. V lost 10 bases and J 2 bases, leaving 14 bases between the germline ends. CDR3 length: 13 amino acids. CDR3: CATPPRGNYGYTF. Here the CDR3 DNA reads TGTGCCACTCCACCTAGGGGAAACTATGGCTACACCTTC.

The chain links TRBV9 to TRBJ2-1; D not resolved. Germline CDR1 SGDLS, CDR2 YYNGEE. Trimming left V 0 bases short and J 1 base short, with 11 bases between. This CDR3 contains 16 residues. CDR3: CASSVGFELSYNEQFF. CDR3 coding DNA: TGTGCCAGCAGCGTAGGGTTCGAGCTTTCCTACAATGAGCAGTTCTTC. The full variable domain, its missing parts supplied by reference TRBV9 and TRBJ2-1, is DSGVTQTPKHLITATGQRVTLRCSPRSGDLSVYWYQQSLDQGLQFLIQYYNGEERAKGNILERFSAQQFPDLHSELNLSSLELGDSALYFCASSVGFELSYNEQFFGPGTRLTVL.

This chain joins TRBV6-4 and TRBJ1-4; 9 bases agree with TRBD1. The CDR3 is 15 residues long. V lost 6 bases, J lost 5 bases, and 7 bases stayed unmatched. Germline lookup yields CDR1 MRHNA and CDR2 SNTAGT. CDR3 coding DNA: TGTGCCAGCAGCCGGGACAGGGTAGTCAATGAAAAACTGTTTTTT. Translating gives CASSRDRVVNEKLFF.

The genes are TRBV6-5 and TRBJ2-7, with 8 nucleotides matching TRBD2. This CDR3 is built from 14 residues. The germline V gene has CDR1 MNHEY and CDR2 SVGAGI. J lost 3 bases, V lost 8 bases, and 9 bases had no gene match. The CDR3 loop reads CASLSGGPRYEQYF. The CDR3 DNA sequence: TGTGCCAGCCTCAGCGGGGGTCCGCGCTACGAGCAGTACTTC.

This clone was counted between two and nine times. V and J are TRBV24-1 and TRBJ1-2; no definite D call. The V end was cut by 4 bases, the J end by 4 bases, with 9 bases between. This CDR3 has 13 residues. Germline V lookup: CDR1 KGHDR, CDR2 SFDVKD. This CDR3 is CATSDSGVYGYTF. DNA of the CDR3: TGTGCCACCAGTGACTCCGGGGTCTATGGCTACACCTTC.

A single count supports this clone. The chain carries TRBV10-1 and TRBJ2-2; maybe TRBD2 (6 bases). V lost 9 bases, J lost 7 bases, and 27 bases lay in between. In germline, CDR1 is WNHNN, CDR2 SYGVQD (reference sequence). The CDR3 consists of 17 residues. CDR3 in amino acids: CASSGPSRDSPIGELFF. The CDR3 nucleotides are TGCGCCAGTAGCGGCCCTTCTCGGGACTCCCCCATCGGGGAGCTGTTTTTT.

The chain is built from TRBV21-1 and TRBJ2-5; the table names TRBD1, a call not compared with the DNA. TRBV21-1 is listed as a pseudogene. This CDR3 spans 15 amino acids. Written as DNA, the CDR3 is TGTGCCAGCAGCTCCCGCGGACAGGGGAAAGAGACCCAGTACTTC. Protein: CASSSRGQGKETQYF.

This sequence joins TRBV5-3 and TRBJ2-5, with 8 positions matching TRBD2. TRBV5-3 is identified as an open reading frame with a role that is uncertain. This CDR3 contains 16 residues. V shed 0 bases, J shed 2 bases, and the junction held 6 bases outside the gene matches. DNA for the CDR3: TGTGCCAGAAGCTTGGTGCGGGGGGCGGGGCAAGAGACCCAGTACTTC. Translation gives CARSLVRGAGQETQYF.

This chain uses TRBV20-1 with TRBJ1-2; D perhaps matches TRBD1 (5 bases). Trimming took 3 bases from V and 4 from J, leaving 18 bases between them. CDR1 DFQATT and CDR2 SNEGSKA come from the germline V gene (reference sequence). CDR3 length equals 15 residues. Written as DNA, the CDR3 is TGCAGTGCTAGTGCCCTGGGGGGTCACGGCTATGGCTACACCTTC. Amino acid sequence: CSASALGGHGYGYTF.

The chain has TRBV18 and TRBJ2-7, with no clear D. Germline assignment: CDR1 KGHSH and CDR2 LQKENI. This CDR3 has 11 amino acids. Trimming removed 6 bases at V and 7 bases at J, with 10 bases between. The CDR3 loop is CASSDTVEQYF. For the CDR3, the DNA is TGTGCCAGCTCCGACACCGTGGAGCAGTACTTC.

This clone was seen only a few times. The chain links TRBV28 to TRBJ1-1, with 7 bases fitting TRBD1. This CDR3 is 12 amino acids long. Germline CDR1 MDHEN, CDR2 SYDVKM. The V and J ends lost 3 bases and 6 bases, in that order; junction bases with no gene match: 1. The CDR3 sequence is CASSLDRSEAFF. Written as DNA, the CDR3 is TGTGCCAGCAGTTTGGACAGGTCTGAAGCTTTCTTT.

A remark on this clone: The same CDR3 can be traced to other DNA sequences in this sample. The rearrangement joins TRBV18 to TRBJ1-5, with TRBD1 matching over 8 bases. The germline V gene has CDR1 KGHSH and CDR2 LQKENI. V lost 3 bases and J lost 4; bases outside the gene matches: 5. The CDR3 runs to 15 residues. CDR3 in amino acids: CASSPGTGINQPQHF. In DNA form, the CDR3 reads TGTGCCAGCTCACCCGGGACAGGAATTAATCAGCCCCAGCATTTT. The full variable domain, rest sourced from reference TRBV18 and TRBJ1-5, is NAGVMQNPRHLVRRRGQEARLRCSPMKGHSHVYWYRQLPEEGLKFMVYLQKENIIDESGMPKERFSAEFPKEGPSILRIQQVVRGDSAAYFCASSPGTGINQPQHFGDGTRLSIL.

This rearrangement joins TRBV6-1 to TRBJ1-6; perhaps TRBD1 as D (5 bases). With 3 bases removed from V and 10 bases from J, the gap between germline ends came to 13 bases. Germline CDR1 reads MNHNS; CDR2 reads SASEGT. The CDR3 is 14 residues long. CDR3 amino acids: CASSDTGDYSPLHF. The CDR3 coding sequence is TGTGCCAGCAGTGACACCGGGGACTACTCACCCCTCCACTTT.